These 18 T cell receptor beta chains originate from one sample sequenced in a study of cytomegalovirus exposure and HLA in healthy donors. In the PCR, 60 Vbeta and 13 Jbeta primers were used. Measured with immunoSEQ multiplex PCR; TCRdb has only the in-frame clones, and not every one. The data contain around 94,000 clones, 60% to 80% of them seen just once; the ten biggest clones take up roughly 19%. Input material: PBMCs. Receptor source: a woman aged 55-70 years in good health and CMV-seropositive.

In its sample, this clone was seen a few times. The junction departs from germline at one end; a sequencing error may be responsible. Written as DNA, the CDR3 is TGTGCTAGCAGCCGCGATGGGACAGACTACACCTTC. Its translation is CASSRDGTDYTF. This chain links TRBV7-7 with TRBJ1-2; 7 positions match TRBD1. Germline CDR1 SSHAT, CDR2 FNYEAQ (reference sequence). This CDR3 contains 12 residues.

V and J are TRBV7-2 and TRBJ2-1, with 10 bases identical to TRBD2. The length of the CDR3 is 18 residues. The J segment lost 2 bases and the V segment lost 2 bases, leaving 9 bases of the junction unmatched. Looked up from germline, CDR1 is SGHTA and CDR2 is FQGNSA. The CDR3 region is CASSLRASGSLAYNEQFF. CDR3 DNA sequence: TGTGCCAGCAGCTTAAGGGCTAGCGGGAGTCTCGCCTACAATGAGCAGTTCTTC.

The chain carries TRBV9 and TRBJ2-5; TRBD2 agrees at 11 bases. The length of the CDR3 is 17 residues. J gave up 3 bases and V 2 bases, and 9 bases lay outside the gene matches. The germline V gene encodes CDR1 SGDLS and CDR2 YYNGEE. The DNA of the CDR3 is TGTGCCAGCAGCGTTTCTAGCGGGAGGACAGATAAAGAGACCCAGTACTTC. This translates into CASSVSSGRTDKETQYF.

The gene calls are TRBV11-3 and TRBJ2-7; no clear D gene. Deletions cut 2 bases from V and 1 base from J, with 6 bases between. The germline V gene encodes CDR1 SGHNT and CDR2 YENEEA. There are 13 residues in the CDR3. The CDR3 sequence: CASSLHRSYEQYF. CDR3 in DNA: TGTGCCAGCAGCTTACACAGATCCTACGAGCAGTACTTC.

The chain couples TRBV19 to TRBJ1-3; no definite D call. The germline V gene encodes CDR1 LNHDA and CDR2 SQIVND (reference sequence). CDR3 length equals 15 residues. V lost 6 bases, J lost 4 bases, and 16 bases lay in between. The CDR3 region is CASSNFGSAGNTIYF. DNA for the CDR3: TGTGCCAGTAGCAATTTTGGGAGCGCCGGAAACACCATATATTTT.

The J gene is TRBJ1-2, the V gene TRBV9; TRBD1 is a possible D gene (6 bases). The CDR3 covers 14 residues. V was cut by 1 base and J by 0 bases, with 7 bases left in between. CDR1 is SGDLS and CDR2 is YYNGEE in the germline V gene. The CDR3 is CASSVSGANYGYTF. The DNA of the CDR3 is TGTGCCAGCAGCGTATCAGGGGCTAACTATGGCTACACCTTC.

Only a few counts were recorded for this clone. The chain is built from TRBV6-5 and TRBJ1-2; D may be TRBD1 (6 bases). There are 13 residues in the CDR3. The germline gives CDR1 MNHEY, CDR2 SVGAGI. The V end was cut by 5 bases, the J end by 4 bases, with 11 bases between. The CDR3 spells CASSRQVSYGYTF. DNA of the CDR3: TGTGCCAGCAGTCGACAGGTTTCCTATGGCTACACCTTC.

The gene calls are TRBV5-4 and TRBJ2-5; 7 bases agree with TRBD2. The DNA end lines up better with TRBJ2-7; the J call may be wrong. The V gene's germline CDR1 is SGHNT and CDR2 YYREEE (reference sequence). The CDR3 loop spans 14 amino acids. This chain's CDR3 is CASSLPGGSGEQYF. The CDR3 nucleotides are TGTGCCAGCAGCTTGCCGGGCGGGAGTGGCGAGCAGTACTTC.

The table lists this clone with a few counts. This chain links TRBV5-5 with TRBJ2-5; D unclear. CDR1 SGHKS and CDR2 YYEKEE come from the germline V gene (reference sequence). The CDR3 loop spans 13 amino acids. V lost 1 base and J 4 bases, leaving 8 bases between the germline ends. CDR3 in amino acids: CASSLYVPETQYF. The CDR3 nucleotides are TGTGCCAGCAGCTTGTATGTCCCAGAGACCCAGTACTTC.

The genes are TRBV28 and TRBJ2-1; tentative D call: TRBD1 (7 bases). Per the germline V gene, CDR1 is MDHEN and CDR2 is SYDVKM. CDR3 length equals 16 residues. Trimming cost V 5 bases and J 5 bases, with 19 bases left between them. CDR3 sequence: CASSPAGQLANNEQFF. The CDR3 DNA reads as TGTGCCAGCAGTCCTGCGGGACAGTTGGCCAACAATGAGCAGTTCTTC.

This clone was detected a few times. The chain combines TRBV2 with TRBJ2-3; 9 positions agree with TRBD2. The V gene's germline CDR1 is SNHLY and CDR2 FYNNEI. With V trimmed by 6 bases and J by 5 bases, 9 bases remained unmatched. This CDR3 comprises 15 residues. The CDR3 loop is CASRKIAGAVDTQYF. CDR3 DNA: TGTGCCAGCAGGAAAATAGCGGGAGCGGTAGATACGCAGTATTTT.

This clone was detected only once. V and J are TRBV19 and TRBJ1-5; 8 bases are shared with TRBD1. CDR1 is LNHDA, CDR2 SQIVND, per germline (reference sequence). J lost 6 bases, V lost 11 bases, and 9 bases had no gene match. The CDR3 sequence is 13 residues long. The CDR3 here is CAGAGQGGQPQHF. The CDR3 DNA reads TGTGCCGGAGCAGGACAGGGAGGTCAGCCCCAGCATTTT.

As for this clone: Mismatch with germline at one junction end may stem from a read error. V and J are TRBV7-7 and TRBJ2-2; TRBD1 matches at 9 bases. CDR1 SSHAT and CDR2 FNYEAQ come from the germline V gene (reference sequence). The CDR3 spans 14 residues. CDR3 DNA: TGTGCTAGCAGCGGGACAGGGCGAGGCGGGGAGCTGTTTTTT. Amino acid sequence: CASSGTGRGGELFF.

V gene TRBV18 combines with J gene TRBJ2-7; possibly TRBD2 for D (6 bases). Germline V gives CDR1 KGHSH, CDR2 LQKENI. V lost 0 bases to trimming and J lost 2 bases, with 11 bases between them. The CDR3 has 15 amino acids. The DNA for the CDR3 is TGTGCCAGCTCACCACCTGCGGGGCATACCTACGAGCAGTACTTC. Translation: CASSPPAGHTYEQYF. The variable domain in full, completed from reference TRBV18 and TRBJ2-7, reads NAGVMQNPRHLVRRRGQEARLRCSPMKGHSHVYWYRQLPEEGLKFMVYLQKENIIDESGMPKERFSAEFPKEGPSILRIQQVVRGDSAAYFCASSPPAGHTYEQYFGPGTRLTVT.

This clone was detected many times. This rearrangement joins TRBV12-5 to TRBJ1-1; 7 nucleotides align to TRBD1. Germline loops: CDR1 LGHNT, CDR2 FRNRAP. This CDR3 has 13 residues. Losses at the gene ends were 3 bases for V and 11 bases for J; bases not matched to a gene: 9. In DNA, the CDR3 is TGTGCTAGTGGTTTACGGGACAGCTCTATGGCTTTCTTT. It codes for CASGLRDSSMAFF.

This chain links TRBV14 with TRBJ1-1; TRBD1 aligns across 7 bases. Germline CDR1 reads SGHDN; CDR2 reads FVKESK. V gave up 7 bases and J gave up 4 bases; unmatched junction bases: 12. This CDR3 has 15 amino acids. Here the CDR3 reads CASTAGGGTFTEAFF. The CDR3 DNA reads TGTGCCAGCACCGCGGGAGGGGGCACTTTCACTGAAGCTTTCTTT.

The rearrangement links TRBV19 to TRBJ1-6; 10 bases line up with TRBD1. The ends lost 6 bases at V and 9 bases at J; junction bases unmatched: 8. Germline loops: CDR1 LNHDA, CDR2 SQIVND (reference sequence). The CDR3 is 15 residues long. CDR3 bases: TGTGCCAGTAGCGAGACCGGGACAGGGGTTTCACCCCTCCACTTT. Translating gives CASSETGTGVSPLHF.

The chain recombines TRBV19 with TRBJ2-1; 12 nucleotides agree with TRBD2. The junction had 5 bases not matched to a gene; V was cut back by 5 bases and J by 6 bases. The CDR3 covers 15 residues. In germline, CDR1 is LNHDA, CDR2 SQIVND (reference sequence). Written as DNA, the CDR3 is TGTGCCAGTAGTCTAGCGGGAGGGCCAGTCAATGAGCAGTTCTTC. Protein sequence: CASSLAGGPVNEQFF.